These 3 T cell receptor beta chains came from one sample sequenced in a study of CD8+CD57+ T cells in acquired aplastic anemia. CDR3 and TCR beta VDJ profiling relied on genomic DNA as the template. TCRdb itself ran the reads through MiXCR, one entry per CDR3 protein. Here the sample spans 100,000 to 130,000 distinct CDR3 sequences, around 53% being singletons. The source material was sorted CD4+, CD8+, or CD8+CD57+ T cells (not recorded which) from PBMCs. Receptor source: a human donor in good health, serving as a control.

The genes are TRBV7-8 and TRBJ2-3; 12 nucleotides align to TRBD2. From germline, CDR1 is SGHVS and CDR2 FQNEAQ. There are 16 residues in the CDR3. J was trimmed by 5 bases and V by 5 bases; bases with no gene match: 8. CDR3 sequence reads: CASSAGLAGIRDTQYF. DNA of the CDR3: TGTGCCAGCAGCGCTGGACTAGCGGGGATTAGAGATACGCAGTATTTT.

This clonotype was observed a few times. Possible read error: a much larger clone is one base away. This chain joins TRBV9 and TRBJ1-2; maybe TRBD1 (5 bases). CDR1 and CDR2 from the germline V gene are SGDLS and YYNGEE. CDR3 length equals 15 residues. The CDR3, as DNA: TGCTCCAGCAGCCAAGGTTCGACAGACGAGGGCGGCTACACCTTC. This gives the protein CSSSQGSTDEGGYTF.

This clonotype was detected many times. The J gene is TRBJ1-3, the V gene TRBV9; the match to TRBD1 covers 7 bases. With V trimmed by 4 bases and J by 1 base, 11 bases remained unmatched. This CDR3 contains 17 residues. Germline CDR1 reads SGDLS; CDR2 reads YYNGEE. The CDR3 protein is CASSPLRQGSSGNTIYF. The CDR3 region has the DNA TGTGCCAGCAGCCCCCTTCGACAGGGAAGTTCTGGAAACACCATATATTTT.